This TCR beta chain was sequenced in a study of T cells after yellow fever vaccination. Study-wide results and caveats: Overall, a small share of clonotypes was seen in both CD4 and CD8 compartments. Most primary-vaccination clones reappeared after the booster (about 97% CD4, 85% to 90% CD8). Within FACS-sorted repertoires, abundant clonotypes contaminating from the bulk population could be present.

This clonotype was observed many times. Its antigen is currently unknown. A single record per CDR3 protein comes from TCRdb applying MiXCR to the 5' RACE reads. The table lists 360,000 or so distinct CDR3 sequences, around 10% of them singletons. Trimming removed 4 bases from V and 0 bases from J, with 13 bases in between. This CDR3 region has 16 residues. This chain links TRBV12-3 or TRBV12-4 with TRBJ1-3; D unclear. The clonotype comes from a man younger than 35 who received the YFV17D yellow fever vaccine. Sequences were derived from PBMCs, sampled on the day of the first yellow fever vaccination. For the CDR3, the DNA is TGTGCCAGCAGTTCGGGGAGAACAAGCTCTGGAAACACCATATATTTT. This sequence encodes CASSSGRTSSGNTIYF.